The 5 T cell receptor beta chains below come from one sample, sequenced in a study of graft-versus-host responses after intestinal transplantation. Profiling relied on immunoSEQ multiplex PCR, and the TCRdb table lists in-frame clones only, not all of them. The sample consists of 99,000 or so clones, about 90% of them appearing once. Antigens of these TCRs are unknown. Sequencing was performed on unstimulated CD4+ T cells sorted from spleen or lymph node cells, taken before intestinal transplant. The origin of the receptors is a human donor who received an intestinal transplant.

The chain carries TRBV7-9 and TRBJ2-2, with D perhaps TRBD2 (6 bases). This CDR3 spans 13 amino acids. The germline V gene encodes CDR1 SEHNR and CDR2 FQNEAQ (reference sequence). The V and J ends lost 11 bases and 2 bases respectively, with 12 bases between them. CDR3 bases: TGTGCCGGGGGGACTCCTAACACCGGGGAGCTGTTTTTT. This sequence encodes CAGGTPNTGELFF. The entire variable domain, with the rest obtained from reference TRBV7-9 and TRBJ2-2, is as follows: DTGVSQNPRHKITKRGQNVTFRCDPISEHNRLYWYRQTLGQGPEFLTYFQNEAQLEKSRLLSDRFSAERPKGSFSTLEIQRTEQGDSAMYLCAGGTPNTGELFFGEGSRLTVL.

The table lists this clone with a count of one. In nucleotides, the CDR3 is TGTGCCAGCAGTCGAATCGACAGACGGAACACTGAAGCTTTCTTT. Protein sequence: CASSRIDRRNTEAFF. The chain couples TRBV28 to TRBJ1-1; TRBD1 is a possible D gene (5 bases). Per the germline V gene, CDR1 is MDHEN and CDR2 is SYDVKM. There are 15 residues in the CDR3. The V end was cut by 5 bases, the J end by 1 base, with 14 bases between.

This clone was observed a handful of times. The chain combines TRBV9 with TRBJ2-2; D could derive from TRBD1 or TRBD2 (6 bases each). Trimming took 0 bases from V and 3 from J, leaving 12 bases between them. The CDR3 has 16 amino acids. From germline, CDR1 is SGDLS and CDR2 YYNGEE. Written as DNA, the CDR3 is TGTGCCAGCAGCGTAGCGGGGGCCCCCGACACCGGGGAGCTGTTTTTT. Its translation is CASSVAGAPDTGELFF.

This clone was detected only once. This chain connects TRBV7-9 to TRBJ1-4, with 7 bases identical to TRBD1. The CDR3 consists of 13 residues. Unmatched junction bases numbered 4, after V lost 7 bases and J lost 5 bases. Germline V CDR1 and CDR2: SEHNR, FQNEAQ (reference sequence). The CDR3 DNA reads TGTGCCAGCAAAGGGACAGTGAATGAAAAACTGTTTTTT. Encoded protein: CASKGTVNEKLFF. The whole variable domain, remainder taken from reference TRBV7-9 and TRBJ1-4, is DTGVSQNPRHKITKRGQNVTFRCDPISEHNRLYWYRQTLGQGPEFLTYFQNEAQLEKSRLLSDRFSAERPKGSFSTLEIQRTEQGDSAMYLCASKGTVNEKLFFGSGTQLSVL.

The chain carries TRBV5-1 and TRBJ2-3; tentative D call: TRBD1 (6 bases). V was pared by 1 base and J by 3 bases, with 18 bases between. Germline V gene data show CDR1 as SGHRS and CDR2 as YFSETQ. The CDR3 covers 17 residues. CDR3 amino acids: CASSLRGTRPLTDTQYF. The CDR3 DNA reads as TGCGCCAGCAGCTTGAGGGGGACGAGGCCCCTAACAGATACGCAGTATTTT.